The sequence of this T cell receptor beta chain was determined in a study of early T cells in non-severe SARS-CoV-2 infection. This CDR3 has 13 residues. Germline V gives CDR1 SNHLY, CDR2 FYNNEI. V lost 5 bases and J 4 bases, leaving 12 bases between the germline ends. In its sample, this clonotype was seen a few times. In TCRdb, the 5' RACE reads were re-called with MiXCR into one record per CDR3 protein. In the table there are 70,000 or so distinct CDR3 sequences, roughly 13% of which are singletons. The sample consisted of whole blood. This TCR was sampled from an adult who was a healthcare worker with PCR-confirmed SARS-CoV-2 infection or an uninfected control (not recorded which). The chain uses TRBV2 and TRBJ2-7; the D is unclear. CDR3 nucleotides: TGTGCCAGCAGTTATCGGCATTCTTACGAGCAGTACTTC. Translated, it gives CASSYRHSYEQYF.